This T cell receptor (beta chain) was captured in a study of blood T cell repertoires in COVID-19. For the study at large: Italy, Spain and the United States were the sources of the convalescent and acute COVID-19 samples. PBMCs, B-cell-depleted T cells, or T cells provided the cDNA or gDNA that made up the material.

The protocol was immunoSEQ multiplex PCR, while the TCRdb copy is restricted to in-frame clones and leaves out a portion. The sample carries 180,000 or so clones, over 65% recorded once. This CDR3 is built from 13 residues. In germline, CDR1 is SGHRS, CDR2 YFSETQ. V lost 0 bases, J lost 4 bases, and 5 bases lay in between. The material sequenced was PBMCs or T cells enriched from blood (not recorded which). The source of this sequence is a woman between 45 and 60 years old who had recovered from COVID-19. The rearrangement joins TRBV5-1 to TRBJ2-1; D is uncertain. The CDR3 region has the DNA TGCGCCAGCAGCTTGGGTTCATACAATGAGCAGTTCTTC. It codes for CASSLGSYNEQFF. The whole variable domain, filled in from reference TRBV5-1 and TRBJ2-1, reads KAGVTQTPRYLIKTRGQQVTLSCSPISGHRSVSWYQQTPGQGLQFLFEYFSETQRNKGNFPGRFSGRQFSNSRSEMNVSTLELGDSALYLCASSLGSYNEQFFGPGTRLTVL.